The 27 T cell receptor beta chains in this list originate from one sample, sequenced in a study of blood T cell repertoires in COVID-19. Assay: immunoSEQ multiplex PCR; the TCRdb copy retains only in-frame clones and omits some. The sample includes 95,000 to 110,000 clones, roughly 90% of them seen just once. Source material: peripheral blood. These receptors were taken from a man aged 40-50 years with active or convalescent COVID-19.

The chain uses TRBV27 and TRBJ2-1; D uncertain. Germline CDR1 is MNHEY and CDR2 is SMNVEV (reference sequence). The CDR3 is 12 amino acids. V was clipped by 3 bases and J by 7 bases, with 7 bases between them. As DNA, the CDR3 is TGTGCCAGCAGTTTCTCTCGGAATGAGCAGTTCTTC. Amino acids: CASSFSRNEQFF.

The CDR3 loop reads CASRRETQYF. The CDR3 DNA reads as TGTGCCAGCAGGCGGGAGACCCAGTACTTC. The J gene is TRBJ2-5, the V gene TRBV28; D is uncertain. The CDR3 consists of 10 residues. The V end lost 6 bases, the J end lost 5 bases, and 4 bases lay between the germline ends. Germline V gene sequence: CDR1 MDHEN, CDR2 SYDVKM.

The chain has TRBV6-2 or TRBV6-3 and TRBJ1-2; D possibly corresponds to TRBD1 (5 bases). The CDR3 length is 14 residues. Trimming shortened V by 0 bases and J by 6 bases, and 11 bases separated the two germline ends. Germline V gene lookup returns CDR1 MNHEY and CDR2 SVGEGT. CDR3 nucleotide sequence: TGTGCCAGCAGTTACTCGACCAGGGTTGATGGCTACACCTTC. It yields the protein CASSYSTRVDGYTF.

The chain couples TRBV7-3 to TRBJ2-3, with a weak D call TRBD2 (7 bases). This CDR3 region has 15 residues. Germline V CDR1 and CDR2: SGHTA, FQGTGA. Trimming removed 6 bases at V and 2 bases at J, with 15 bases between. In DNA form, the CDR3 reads TGTGCCAGCAGGCCTCAAGGGGGGGACACAGATACGCAGTATTTT. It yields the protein CASRPQGGDTDTQYF.

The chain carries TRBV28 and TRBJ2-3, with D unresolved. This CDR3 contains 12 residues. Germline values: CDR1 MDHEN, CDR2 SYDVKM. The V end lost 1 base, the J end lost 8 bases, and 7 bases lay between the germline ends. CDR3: CASSLSESTQYF. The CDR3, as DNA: TGTGCCAGCAGTTTATCTGAGTCTACGCAGTATTTT.

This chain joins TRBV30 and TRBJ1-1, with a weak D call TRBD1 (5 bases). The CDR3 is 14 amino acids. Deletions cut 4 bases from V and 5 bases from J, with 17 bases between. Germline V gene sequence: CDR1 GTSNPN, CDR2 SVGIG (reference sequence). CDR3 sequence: CAWTELLQGTEAFF. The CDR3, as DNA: TGTGCCTGGACCGAATTACTTCAGGGAACTGAAGCTTTCTTT.

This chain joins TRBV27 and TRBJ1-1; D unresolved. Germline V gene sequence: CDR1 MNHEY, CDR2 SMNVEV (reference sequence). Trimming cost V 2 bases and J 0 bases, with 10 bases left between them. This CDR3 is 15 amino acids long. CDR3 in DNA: TGTGCCAGCAGTTTAGGAGCAACGATGAACACTGAAGCTTTCTTT. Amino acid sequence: CASSLGATMNTEAFF.

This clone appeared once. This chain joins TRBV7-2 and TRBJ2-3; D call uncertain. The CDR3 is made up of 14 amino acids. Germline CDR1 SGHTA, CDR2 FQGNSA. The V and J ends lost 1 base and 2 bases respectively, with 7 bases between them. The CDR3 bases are TGTGCCAGCAGCTTAGGGCACTACACAGATACGCAGTATTTT. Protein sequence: CASSLGHYTDTQYF.

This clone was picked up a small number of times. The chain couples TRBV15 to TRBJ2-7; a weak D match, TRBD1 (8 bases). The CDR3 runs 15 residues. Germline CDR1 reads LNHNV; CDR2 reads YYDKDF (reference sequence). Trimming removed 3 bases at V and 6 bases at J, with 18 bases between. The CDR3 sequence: CATSSKRTGRGEQYF. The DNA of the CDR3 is TGTGCCACCAGCAGTAAGCGGACAGGGAGGGGCGAGCAGTACTTC.

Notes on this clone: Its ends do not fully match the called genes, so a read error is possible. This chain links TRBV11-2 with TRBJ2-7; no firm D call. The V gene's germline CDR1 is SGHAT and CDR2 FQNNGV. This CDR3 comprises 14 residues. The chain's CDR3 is CASSLDEDTYEQYF. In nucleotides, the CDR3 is TGTGCCAGCAGCCTAGACGAAGACACCTACGAGCAGTACTTC.

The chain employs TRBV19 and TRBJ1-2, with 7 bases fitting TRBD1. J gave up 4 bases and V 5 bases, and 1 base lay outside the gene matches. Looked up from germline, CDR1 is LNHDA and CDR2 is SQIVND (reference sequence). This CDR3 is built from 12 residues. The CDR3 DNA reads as TGTGCCAGTAGTTACAGGGGCTATGGCTACACCTTC. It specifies CASSYRGYGYTF.

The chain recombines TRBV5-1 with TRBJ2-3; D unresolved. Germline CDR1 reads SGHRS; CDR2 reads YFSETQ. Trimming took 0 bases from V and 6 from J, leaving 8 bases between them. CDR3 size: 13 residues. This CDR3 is CASSLAVLDTQYF. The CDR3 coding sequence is TGCGCCAGCAGCTTGGCGGTTCTGGATACGCAGTATTTT.

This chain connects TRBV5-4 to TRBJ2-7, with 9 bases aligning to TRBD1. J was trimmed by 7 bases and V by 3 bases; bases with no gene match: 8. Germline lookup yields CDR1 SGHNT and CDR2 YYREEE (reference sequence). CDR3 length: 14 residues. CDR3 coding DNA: TGTGCCAGCAGCTCCGGGACAGGGATAAGAGAGCAGTACTTC. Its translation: CASSSGTGIREQYF.

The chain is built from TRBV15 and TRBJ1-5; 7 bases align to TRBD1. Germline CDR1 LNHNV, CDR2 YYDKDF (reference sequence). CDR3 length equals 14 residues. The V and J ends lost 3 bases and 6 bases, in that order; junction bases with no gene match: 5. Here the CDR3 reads CATSSSQGSQPQHF. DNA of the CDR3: TGTGCCACCAGCAGTTCACAGGGGAGTCAGCCCCAGCATTTT.

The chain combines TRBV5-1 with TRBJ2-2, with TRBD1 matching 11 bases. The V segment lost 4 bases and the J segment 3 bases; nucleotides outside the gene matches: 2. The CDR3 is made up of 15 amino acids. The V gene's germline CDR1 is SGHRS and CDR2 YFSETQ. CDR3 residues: CASSRTGGYTGELFF. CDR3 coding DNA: TGCGCCAGCAGCCGGACAGGGGGCTACACCGGGGAGCTGTTTTTT.

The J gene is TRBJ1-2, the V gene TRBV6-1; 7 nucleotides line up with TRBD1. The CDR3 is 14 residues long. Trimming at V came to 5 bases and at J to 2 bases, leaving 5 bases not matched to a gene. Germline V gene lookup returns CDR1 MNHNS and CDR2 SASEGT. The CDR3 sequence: CASSSATGNYGYTF. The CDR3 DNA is TGTGCCAGCAGTTCTGCGACAGGGAACTATGGCTACACCTTC.

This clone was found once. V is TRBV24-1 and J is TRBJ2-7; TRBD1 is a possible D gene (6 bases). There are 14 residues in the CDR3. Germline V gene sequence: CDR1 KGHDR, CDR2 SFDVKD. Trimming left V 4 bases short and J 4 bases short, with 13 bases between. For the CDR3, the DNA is TGTGCCACCAGTGACCAGGACAGAACTTACGAGCAGTACTTC. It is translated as CATSDQDRTYEQYF.

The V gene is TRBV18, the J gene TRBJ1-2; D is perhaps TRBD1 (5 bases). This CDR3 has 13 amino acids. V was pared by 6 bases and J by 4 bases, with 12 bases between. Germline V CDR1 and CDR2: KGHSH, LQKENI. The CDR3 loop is CASSPGLVYGYTF. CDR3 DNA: TGTGCCAGCTCGCCGGGACTGGTCTATGGCTACACCTTC.

CDR3 coding DNA: TGTGCCAGCTCACCACGTCTAGGGGAAACTTTGAACACTGAAGCTTTCTTT. This sequence encodes CASSPRLGETLNTEAFF. The chain uses TRBV18 and TRBJ1-1; D perhaps matches TRBD1 (5 bases). Trimming shortened V by 1 base and J by 0 bases, and 15 bases separated the two germline ends. The CDR3 length is 17 residues. Germline V gene sequence: CDR1 KGHSH, CDR2 LQKENI.

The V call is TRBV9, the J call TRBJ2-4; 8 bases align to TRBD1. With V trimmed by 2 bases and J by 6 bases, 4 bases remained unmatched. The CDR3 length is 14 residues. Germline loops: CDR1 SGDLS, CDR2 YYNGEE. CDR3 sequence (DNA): TGTGCCAGCAGCGTGGGACAGGAAACAAACATTCAGTACTTC. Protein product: CASSVGQETNIQYF. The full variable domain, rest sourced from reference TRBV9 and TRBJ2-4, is DSGVTQTPKHLITATGQRVTLRCSPRSGDLSVYWYQQSLDQGLQFLIQYYNGEERAKGNILERFSAQQFPDLHSELNLSSLELGDSALYFCASSVGQETNIQYFGAGTRLSVL.

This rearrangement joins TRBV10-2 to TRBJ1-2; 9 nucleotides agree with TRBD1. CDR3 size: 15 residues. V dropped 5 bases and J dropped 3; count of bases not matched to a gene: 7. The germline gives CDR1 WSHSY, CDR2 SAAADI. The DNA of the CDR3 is TGCGCCAGCAGTCCCGGGACAGGGTTCTACTATGGCTACACCTTC. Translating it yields CASSPGTGFYYGYTF.

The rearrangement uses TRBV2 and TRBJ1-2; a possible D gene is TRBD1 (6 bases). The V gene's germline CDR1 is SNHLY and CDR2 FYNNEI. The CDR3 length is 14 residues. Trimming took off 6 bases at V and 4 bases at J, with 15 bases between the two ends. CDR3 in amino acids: CASRGTRISYGYTF. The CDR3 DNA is TGTGCCAGCAGGGGGACAAGGATCAGCTATGGCTACACCTTC.

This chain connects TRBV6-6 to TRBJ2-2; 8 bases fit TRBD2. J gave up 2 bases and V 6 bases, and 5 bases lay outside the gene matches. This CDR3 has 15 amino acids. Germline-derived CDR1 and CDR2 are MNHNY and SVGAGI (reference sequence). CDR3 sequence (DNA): TGTGCCAGCAGCATAGCGGGACTAAACACCGGGGAGCTGTTTTTT. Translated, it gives CASSIAGLNTGELFF.

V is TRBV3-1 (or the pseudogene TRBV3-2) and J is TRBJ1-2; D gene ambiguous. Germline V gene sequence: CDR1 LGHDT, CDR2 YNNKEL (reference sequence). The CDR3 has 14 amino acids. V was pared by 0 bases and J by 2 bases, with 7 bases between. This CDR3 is CASSQEVLNYGYTF. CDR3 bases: TGTGCCAGCAGCCAAGAAGTACTGAACTATGGCTACACCTTC.

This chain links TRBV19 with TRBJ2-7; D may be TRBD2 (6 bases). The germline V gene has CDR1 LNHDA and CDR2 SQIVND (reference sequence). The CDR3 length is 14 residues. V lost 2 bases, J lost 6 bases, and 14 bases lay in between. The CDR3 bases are TGTGCCAGTAGTATAACTAACCCAGCGGGCGAGCAGTACTTC. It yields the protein CASSITNPAGEQYF.

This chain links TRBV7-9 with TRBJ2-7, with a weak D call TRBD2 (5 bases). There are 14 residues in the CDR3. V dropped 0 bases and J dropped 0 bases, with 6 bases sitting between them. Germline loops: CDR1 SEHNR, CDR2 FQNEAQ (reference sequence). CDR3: CASSLAGSSYEQYF. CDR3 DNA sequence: TGTGCCAGCAGCTTAGCGGGGAGCTCCTACGAGCAGTACTTC.

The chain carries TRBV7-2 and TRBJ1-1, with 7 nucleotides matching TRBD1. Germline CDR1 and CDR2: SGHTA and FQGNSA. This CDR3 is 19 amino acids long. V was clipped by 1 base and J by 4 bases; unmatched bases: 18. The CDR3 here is CASSLDIGRQGGRGTEAFF. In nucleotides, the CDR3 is TGTGCCAGCAGCTTAGATATAGGGCGGCAGGGGGGCCGGGGCACTGAAGCTTTCTTT.